The present entry profiles one TCR beta chain with its context. This clone was seen just once. Its antigen target is currently unknown. Within one base of it there is no much larger clone, and no base qualities were kept. The CDR3 numbers 14 residues from cysteine through phenylalanine. Only the CDR3 portion is preserved as DNA: 42 bases, with reading frame beginning at the first base. The germline ends are 13 bases apart after V is trimmed by 3 bases and J by 6 bases. CDR1 and CDR2 are read off the germline V gene (reference sequence) as LGHDT and YNNKEL. TCRbeta CDR3 regions were amplified from genomic DNA using the immunoSEQ Assay, a bias-controlled multiplex PCR. The authors' analysis ran thus. Nucleated cell counts per sample were estimated from amplification of reference gene primers within the assay. To quantify the absolute abundance of each unique TCRbeta CDR3 rearrangement, sequence reads were collapsed and filtered. For each sample, productive Simpson clonality was calculated by taking the square root of Simpson's diversity index across productive rearrangements. The immuneACCESS repertoire file appears here via TCRdb, limited to in-frame rearrangements. These files lack a portion of the clones; in checked studies, under half of the deficit traces to unresolved V genes, and the cause of the others is not known. V, J and clone size are taken as reported in that table, and D and trimming were inferred from the DNA itself. The sample table records 100,000 or so clones; 65% to 90% of these occur just once. Roughly 4.5% of the sample belongs to the ten largest clones.

Each collaborating institution followed its own protocols to collect whole blood in K2EDTA tubes. For TCRbeta analysis, collaborators shipped samples in one of three forms: frozen whole blood, isolated PBMCs, or DNA extracted from either of those sample types. The data originate from a study of blood T cell repertoires in COVID-19 (dated by TCRdb to the early 2020s). Regarding the study in general: Collaborator samples came from the United States, Italy and Spain and covered acute and convalescent phases of COVID-19. The prospective study material was composed of cDNA or gDNA derived from T cells, B-cell-depleted T cells, or PBMCs. The repertoires were made available in a free public database intended to serve as a resource for research on the immune response to SARS-CoV-2. The samples were drawn from two sources: the first 160 participants of the ongoing ImmuneRACE study, and some 1,300 subjects contributed by 6 global collaborators. Subjects who had been exposed to COVID-19, were actively infected with it, or had recovered from it provided the deeply sampled blood TCRbeta repertoires that made up the dataset. Where available, HLA class I and class II types were obtained from metadata supplied by the sample provider rather than from assay-based typing. Nearly every sample came with metadata listing a de-identified subject ID, COVID-19 status, age in years and sex. General conclusions and limits of the study: The quantity of clinical and demographic metadata differed by source and by participant and was supplied without curation.

The chain is assembled from TRBV3-1 (or the pseudogene TRBV3-2) and TRBJ2-3; TRBD2 could be the D gene, as 7 bases match. Sequences were obtained from peripheral blood. The sequence was collected from a man aged 50 or older with acute or convalescent COVID-19. The base sequence is TGTGCCAGCAGCCAGAGGGGGGGTCGGGATACGCAGTATTTT. Its protein reads: CASSQRGGRDTQYF.